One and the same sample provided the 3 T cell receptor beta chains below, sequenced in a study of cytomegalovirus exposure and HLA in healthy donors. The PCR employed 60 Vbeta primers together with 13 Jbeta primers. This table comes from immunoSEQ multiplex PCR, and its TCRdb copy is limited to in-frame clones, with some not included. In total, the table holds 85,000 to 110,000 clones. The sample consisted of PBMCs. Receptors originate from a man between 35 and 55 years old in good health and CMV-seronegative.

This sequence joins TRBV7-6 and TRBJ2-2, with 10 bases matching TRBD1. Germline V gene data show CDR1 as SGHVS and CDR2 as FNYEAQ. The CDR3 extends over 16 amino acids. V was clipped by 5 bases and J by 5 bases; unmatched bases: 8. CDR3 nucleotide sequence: TGTGCCAGCAGCCTCGGACAGGGGGGGCTTACCGGGGAGCTGTTTTTT. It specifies CASSLGQGGLTGELFF.

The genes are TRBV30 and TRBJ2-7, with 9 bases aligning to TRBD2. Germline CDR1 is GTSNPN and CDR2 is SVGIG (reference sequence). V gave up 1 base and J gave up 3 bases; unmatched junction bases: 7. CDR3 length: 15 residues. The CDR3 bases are TGTGCCTGGAGTGGGTATAGCGGGAGTTACTACGAGCAGTACTTC. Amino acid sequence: CAWSGYSGSYYEQYF.

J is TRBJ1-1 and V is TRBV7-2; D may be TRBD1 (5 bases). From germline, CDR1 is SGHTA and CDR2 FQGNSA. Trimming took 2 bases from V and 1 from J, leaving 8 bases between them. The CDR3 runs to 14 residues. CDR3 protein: CASSLTDRNTEAFF. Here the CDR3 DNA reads TGTGCCAGCAGCTTAACCGACAGGAACACTGAAGCTTTCTTT.